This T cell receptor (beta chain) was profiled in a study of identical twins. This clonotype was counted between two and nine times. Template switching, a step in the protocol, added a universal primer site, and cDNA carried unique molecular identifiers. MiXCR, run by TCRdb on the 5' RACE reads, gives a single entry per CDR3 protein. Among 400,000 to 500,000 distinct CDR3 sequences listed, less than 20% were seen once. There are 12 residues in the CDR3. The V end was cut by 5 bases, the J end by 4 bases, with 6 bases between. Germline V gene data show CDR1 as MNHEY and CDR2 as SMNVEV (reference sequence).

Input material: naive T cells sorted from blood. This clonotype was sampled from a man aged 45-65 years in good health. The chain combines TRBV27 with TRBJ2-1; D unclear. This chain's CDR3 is CASSNIYNEQFF. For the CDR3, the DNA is TGTGCCAGCAGTAACATATACAATGAGCAGTTCTTC.